The source of this TCR beta chain is a study of T cells in Graves' hyperthyroidism and ophthalmopathy. This clonotype has a handful of counts. Antigen: not known. RNA transcripts yielded amplified TCR beta CDR3 regions. The HTBI primer set was used in a first-round RT-PCR of the TCR CDR3. TCRdb analysed the multiplex PCR reads with MiXCR anew, one entry per CDR3 protein. The sample consists of a few hundred thousand distinct CDR3 sequences, 15% to 17% of them appearing once. Overall study findings and caveats: Most thyroid clonotypes that were expanded above 0.001 also turned up in blood.

Patients aged 18 to 65 with hyperthyroidism were newly diagnosed, with duration under 2 months. Uncontrolled infection, other autoimmune disease, pregnancy or lactation barred patients from enrollment. V was cut by 4 bases and J by 3 bases, with 6 bases left in between. From germline, CDR1 is MNHEY and CDR2 SVGEGT. The CDR3 is 12 amino acids. The sequencing input was blood. This rearrangement joins TRBV6-2 or TRBV6-3 to TRBJ1-1, with D unresolved. The TCR comes from a woman in her thirties with Graves' hyperthyroidism. Here the CDR3 DNA reads TGTGCCAGCAGTTCCGGTTACACTGAAGCTTTCTTT. Encoded protein: CASSSGYTEAFF.